A selection of T cell receptor beta chains follows, all from one sample in a study of PD-1 blockade in classical Hodgkin lymphoma. Sequenced by immunoSEQ multiplex PCR; TCRdb stores in-frame clones only, minus some. The sample records over 60,000 clones, 71% being singletons. The sequencing used peripheral blood mononuclear cells (PBMCs), collected before the second cycle of nivolumab. The receptors originated from a human donor with classical Hodgkin lymphoma. The CDR3 runs from the conserved cysteine through the conserved F or W. A D gene is named only where the DNA matches it firmly. A clone size is listed for some rows: how often the clone was seen (once, few, many), or a class if it is expanded.

abundance: -; v_gene: TRBV27; d_gene: TRBD2; j_gene: TRBJ2-5; CDR3aa: CASSLRLAGGLETQYF; CDR3nt: TGTGCCAGCAGTCTCCGACTAGCGGGGGGGCTAGAGACCCAGTACTTC
abundance: -; v_gene: TRBV5-3; d_gene: -; j_gene: TRBJ1-4; CDR3aa: CASSSDRTNEKLFF; CDR3nt: TGTGCCAGCAGCTCGGACAGAACTAATGAAAAACTGTTTTTT
abundance: -; v_gene: TRBV5-6; d_gene: TRBD1; j_gene: TRBJ1-5; CDR3aa: CASSSGQGVNQPQHF; CDR3nt: TGTGCCAGCAGCTCGGGACAGGGGGTCAATCAGCCCCAGCATTTT
abundance: -; v_gene: TRBV18; d_gene: TRBD2; j_gene: TRBJ2-1; CDR3aa: CASSPRTSGGNEQFF; CDR3nt: TGTGCCAGCTCACCCCGGACTAGCGGGGGGAATGAGCAGTTCTTC
abundance: -; v_gene: TRBV5-8; d_gene: -; j_gene: TRBJ2-1; CDR3aa: CASSLGEGAPVQFF; CDR3nt: TGTGCCAGCAGCTTGGGTGAGGGTGCACCCGTGCAGTTCTTC
abundance: -; v_gene: TRBV27; d_gene: -; j_gene: TRBJ1-4; CDR3aa: CASSVRLTATNEKLFF; CDR3nt: TGTGCCAGCAGTGTGAGACTCACAGCAACTAATGAAAAACTGTTTTTT
abundance: -; v_gene: TRBV19; d_gene: -; j_gene: TRBJ1-2; CDR3aa: CASTGADGVYGYTF; CDR3nt: TGTGCCAGTACTGGGGCAGACGGGGTCTATGGCTACACCTTC
abundance: -; v_gene: TRBV19; d_gene: -; j_gene: TRBJ2-7; CDR3aa: CASSIRPYNGYEQYF; CDR3nt: TGTGCCAGTAGTATCCGCCCTTACAACGGCTACGAGCAGTACTTC
abundance: -; v_gene: TRBV28; d_gene: -; j_gene: TRBJ2-7; CDR3aa: CASSLIGDLDEQYF; CDR3nt: TGTGCCAGCAGTTTAATTGGGGATTTAGACGAGCAGTACTTC
abundance: -; v_gene: TRBV2; d_gene: -; j_gene: TRBJ1-2; CDR3aa: CASSEKQNYGYTF; CDR3nt: TGTGCCAGCAGTGAGAAACAGAACTATGGCTACACCTTC
abundance: few; v_gene: TRBV27; d_gene: -; j_gene: TRBJ2-7; CDR3aa: CASSFIGPYEQYF; CDR3nt: TGTGCCAGCAGTTTTATCGGACCCTACGAGCAGTACTTC
abundance: -; v_gene: TRBV4-1; d_gene: TRBD1; j_gene: TRBJ2-7; CDR3aa: CASTDGGTGDEQYF; CDR3nt: TGCGCCAGCACCGACGGCGGGACAGGGGACGAGCAGTACTTC
abundance: -; v_gene: TRBV28; d_gene: -; j_gene: TRBJ2-3; CDR3aa: CASSSRTDYTDTQYF; CDR3nt: TGTGCCAGCAGTTCGAGGACAGATTACACAGATACGCAGTATTTT
abundance: -; v_gene: TRBV19; d_gene: -; j_gene: TRBJ1-1; CDR3aa: CASSILQGNTEAFF; CDR3nt: TGTGCCAGTAGTATCCTACAGGGGAACACTGAAGCTTTCTTT
abundance: once; v_gene: TRBV5-1; d_gene: TRBD1; j_gene: TRBJ1-1; CDR3aa: CASSTTGGENTEAFF; CDR3nt: TGCGCCAGCAGCACCACAGGGGGCGAGAACACTGAAGCTTTCTTT
abundance: -; v_gene: TRBV19; d_gene: -; j_gene: TRBJ1-2; CDR3aa: CASSIQGLDYGYTF; CDR3nt: TGTGCCAGTAGTATACAAGGGTTGGACTATGGCTACACCTTC
abundance: -; v_gene: TRBV7-8; d_gene: -; j_gene: TRBJ2-2; CDR3aa: CASSLTGAGELFF; CDR3nt: TGTGCCAGCAGCTTAACGGGGGCCGGGGAGCTGTTTTTT
abundance: -; v_gene: TRBV5-1; d_gene: -; j_gene: TRBJ2-7; CDR3aa: CASSLQGYEQYF; CDR3nt: TGCGCCAGCAGCCTACAGGGTTACGAGCAGTACTTC
abundance: -; v_gene: TRBV2; d_gene: TRBD2; j_gene: TRBJ2-7; CDR3aa: CASSVGTSGSYEQYF; CDR3nt: TGTGCCAGCAGTGTCGGGACTAGCGGATCCTACGAGCAGTACTTC
abundance: -; v_gene: TRBV6-5; d_gene: -; j_gene: TRBJ2-7; CDR3aa: CASSYYRASYEQYF; CDR3nt: TGTGCCAGCAGTTACTACAGGGCATCATACGAGCAGTACTTC
abundance: -; v_gene: TRBV19; d_gene: TRBD1; j_gene: TRBJ1-5; CDR3aa: CASSTTGTSNQPQHF; CDR3nt: TGTGCCAGTAGTACGACAGGGACTAGCAATCAGCCCCAGCATTTT
abundance: -; v_gene: TRBV6-6; d_gene: TRBD1; j_gene: TRBJ2-1; CDR3aa: CASSWIQGAGYNEQFF; CDR3nt: TGTGCCAGCAGTTGGATCCAGGGGGCGGGTTACAATGAGCAGTTCTTC
abundance: few; v_gene: TRBV10-2; d_gene: -; j_gene: TRBJ1-1; CDR3aa: CASSRGLAENTEAFF; CDR3nt: TGCGCCAGCAGTAGAGGATTAGCAGAGAACACTGAAGCTTTCTTT
abundance: -; v_gene: TRBV19; d_gene: -; j_gene: TRBJ2-1; CDR3aa: CASSARTAYNEQFF; CDR3nt: TGTGCCAGTAGTGCGCGGACAGCCTACAATGAGCAGTTCTTC
abundance: once; v_gene: TRBV19; d_gene: -; j_gene: TRBJ1-3; CDR3aa: CASSIDGISGNTIYF; CDR3nt: TGTGCCAGTAGTATCGACGGCATCTCTGGAAACACCATATATTTT
abundance: -; v_gene: TRBV11-2; d_gene: TRBD1; j_gene: TRBJ1-1; CDR3aa: CASSPLQGGRKAFF; CDR3nt: TGTGCCAGCAGCCCCTTGCAGGGGGGGCGCAAAGCTTTCTTT
abundance: -; v_gene: TRBV5-1; d_gene: TRBD2; j_gene: TRBJ2-3; CDR3aa: CASSLGTSGGLDTQYF; CDR3nt: TGCGCCAGCAGCCTAGGGACTAGCGGGGGGCTAGATACGCAGTATTTT
abundance: -; v_gene: TRBV19; d_gene: TRBD1; j_gene: TRBJ2-7; CDR3aa: CASSDDRDGEQYF; CDR3nt: TGTGCCAGTAGCGATGACAGGGATGGAGAGCAGTACTTC
abundance: -; v_gene: TRBV2; d_gene: TRBD2; j_gene: TRBJ2-7; CDR3aa: CALLAGTSGDYEQYF; CDR3nt: TGTGCCCTGCTGGCCGGGACTAGCGGGGATTACGAGCAGTACTTC
abundance: few; v_gene: TRBV5-1; d_gene: -; j_gene: TRBJ2-1; CDR3aa: CASSDPLPSSYNEQFF; CDR3nt: TGCGCCAGCAGTGACCCTTTACCGAGCTCCTACAATGAGCAGTTCTTC
abundance: few; v_gene: TRBV19; d_gene: -; j_gene: TRBJ1-4; CDR3aa: CASSKINEKLFF; CDR3nt: TGTGCCAGTAGTAAGATAAATGAAAAACTGTTTTTT
abundance: -; v_gene: TRBV14; d_gene: -; j_gene: TRBJ2-2; CDR3aa: CASSQAPGRLAGELFF; CDR3nt: TGTGCCAGCAGCCAAGCACCAGGGAGACTCGCCGGGGAGCTGTTTTTT
abundance: medium-sized; v_gene: TRBV18; d_gene: -; j_gene: TRBJ2-7; CDR3aa: CASSPISLGALEMGDEQYF; CDR3nt: TGTGCCAGCTCACCAATCTCATTGGGGGCCCTCGAAATGGGGGACGAGCAGTACTTC
abundance: -; v_gene: TRBV2; d_gene: -; j_gene: TRBJ1-2; CDR3aa: CASSEAPDSYRGYTF; CDR3nt: TGTGCCAGCAGTGAAGCGCCCGACTCGTATAGAGGCTACACCTTC
abundance: few; v_gene: TRBV25-1; d_gene: -; j_gene: TRBJ2-2; CDR3aa: CASRPGAGELFF; CDR3nt: TGTGCCAGCAGACCAGGGGCCGGGGAGCTGTTTTTT
abundance: -; v_gene: TRBV7-7; d_gene: TRBD1; j_gene: TRBJ2-7; CDR3aa: CASSPGTGDYEQYF; CDR3nt: TGTGCTAGCAGCCCTGGGACAGGGGACTACGAGCAGTACTTC
abundance: -; v_gene: TRBV11-1; d_gene: TRBD1; j_gene: TRBJ2-7; CDR3aa: CASSVHRGRVYEQYF; CDR3nt: TGTGCCAGCAGCGTCCACAGGGGGCGAGTCTACGAGCAGTACTTC
abundance: -; v_gene: TRBV13; d_gene: TRBD2; j_gene: TRBJ2-1; CDR3aa: CASSLNPLAGTYYNEQFF; CDR3nt: TGTGCCAGCAGCTTAAACCCACTAGCGGGAACCTACTACAATGAGCAGTTCTTC
abundance: -; v_gene: TRBV28; d_gene: TRBD2; j_gene: TRBJ2-7; CDR3aa: CASSLFASGTSYEQYF; CDR3nt: TGTGCCAGCAGTTTATTTGCTAGCGGGACTTCCTACGAGCAGTACTTC
abundance: once; v_gene: TRBV5-1; d_gene: TRBD1; j_gene: TRBJ2-7; CDR3aa: CASSLATGSYEQYF; CDR3nt: TGCGCCAGCAGCTTGGCGACAGGGTCGTACGAGCAGTACTTC
abundance: -; v_gene: TRBV7-2; d_gene: TRBD1; j_gene: TRBJ1-3; CDR3aa: CASSNSGTDSGNTIYF; CDR3nt: TGTGCCAGCAGCAACTCTGGGACAGACTCTGGAAACACCATATATTTT
abundance: -; v_gene: TRBV27; d_gene: TRBD1; j_gene: TRBJ1-4; CDR3aa: CASKEGAGAEKLFF; CDR3nt: TGTGCCAGCAAAGAGGGGGCGGGGGCTGAAAAACTGTTTTTT
abundance: -; v_gene: TRBV10-2; d_gene: -; j_gene: TRBJ2-3; CDR3aa: CASSESTLAGPTDTQYF; CDR3nt: TGCGCCAGCAGTGAGTCGACTCTCGCAGGTCCCACAGATACGCAGTATTTT
abundance: few; v_gene: TRBV25-1; d_gene: TRBD1; j_gene: TRBJ1-1; CDR3aa: CASSGEGARTEAFF; CDR3nt: TGTGCCAGCAGTGGGGAGGGGGCAAGGACTGAAGCTTTCTTT
abundance: -; v_gene: TRBV5-6; d_gene: -; j_gene: TRBJ2-7; CDR3aa: CASSLAGRETYEQYF; CDR3nt: TGTGCCAGCAGCTTGGCTGGCAGGGAGACCTACGAACAGTACTTC
abundance: -; v_gene: TRBV5-5; d_gene: TRBD1; j_gene: TRBJ1-5; CDR3aa: CASSFGTAPGNQPQHF; CDR3nt: TGTGCCAGCAGCTTCGGGACAGCCCCTGGCAATCAGCCCCAGCATTTT
abundance: few; v_gene: TRBV7-9; d_gene: TRBD1; j_gene: TRBJ1-1; CDR3aa: CASRPDRDPEAFF; CDR3nt: TGTGCCAGCAGACCCGACAGGGACCCTGAAGCTTTCTTT
abundance: -; v_gene: TRBV15; d_gene: -; j_gene: TRBJ2-6; CDR3aa: CATSRDLPGANVLTF; CDR3nt: TGTGCCACCAGCAGAGATTTACCTGGGGCCAACGTCCTGACTTTC
abundance: -; v_gene: TRBV28; d_gene: -; j_gene: TRBJ1-2; CDR3aa: CASSLGGWGVSNYGYTF; CDR3nt: TGTGCCAGCAGTTTAGGGGGGTGGGGCGTATCTAACTATGGCTACACCTTC
abundance: -; v_gene: TRBV5-5; d_gene: -; j_gene: TRBJ1-3; CDR3aa: CASSFVEGGGNTIYF; CDR3nt: TGTGCCAGCAGCTTCGTGGAGGGCGGTGGAAACACCATATATTTT
abundance: few; v_gene: TRBV5-8; d_gene: TRBD1; j_gene: TRBJ2-7; CDR3aa: CASSAGGQGAYEQYF; CDR3nt: TGTGCCAGCAGCGCGGGGGGACAGGGGGCTTACGAGCAGTACTTC
abundance: many; v_gene: TRBV10-1; d_gene: -; j_gene: TRBJ2-2; CDR3aa: CASSDSGGWGTGELFF; CDR3nt: TGCGCCAGCAGTGACTCTGGGGGCTGGGGCACCGGGGAGCTGTTTTTT
abundance: -; v_gene: TRBV10-3; d_gene: TRBD2; j_gene: TRBJ2-1; CDR3aa: CAISEPGLAGTRNEQFF; CDR3nt: TGTGCCATCAGTGAGCCGGGACTAGCGGGGACTAGGAATGAGCAGTTCTTC
abundance: few; v_gene: TRBV5-6; d_gene: -; j_gene: TRBJ2-5; CDR3aa: CASSFSTYQETQYF; CDR3nt: TGTGCCAGCAGCTTTAGCACGTACCAAGAGACCCAGTACTTC